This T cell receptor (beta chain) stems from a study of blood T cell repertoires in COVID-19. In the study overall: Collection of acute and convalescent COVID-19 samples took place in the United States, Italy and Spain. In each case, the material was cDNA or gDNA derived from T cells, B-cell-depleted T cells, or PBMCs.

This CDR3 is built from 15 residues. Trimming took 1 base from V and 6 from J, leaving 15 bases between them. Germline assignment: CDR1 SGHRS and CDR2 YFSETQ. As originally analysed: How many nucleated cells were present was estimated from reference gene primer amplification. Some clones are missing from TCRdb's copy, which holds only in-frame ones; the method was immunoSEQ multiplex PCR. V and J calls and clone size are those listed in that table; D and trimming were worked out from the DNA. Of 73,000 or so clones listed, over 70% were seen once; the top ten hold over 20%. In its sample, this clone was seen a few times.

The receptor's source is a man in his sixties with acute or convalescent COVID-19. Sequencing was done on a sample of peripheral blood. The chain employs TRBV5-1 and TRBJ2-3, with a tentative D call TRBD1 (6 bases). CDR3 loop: CASSLSPGERDTQYF. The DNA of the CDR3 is TGCGCCAGCAGCTTGTCTCCAGGGGAAAGGGATACGCAGTATTTT.